What follows describes a single TCR beta chain. Trimming pared 0 bases from V and 4 bases from J, leaving 13 bases between. This CDR3 is 15 amino acids long. Germline V gene lookup returns CDR1 SGHRS and CDR2 YFSETQ. Original analysis: Quantification of nucleated cells was approximated via reference gene primer amplification. Sequencing was performed with immunoSEQ multiplex PCR; in TCRdb, only in-frame clones are kept and a portion is missing. The V and J calls and clone size were taken over from that table, and D and trimming were inferred from the DNA. The sample consists of around 250,000 clones, approximately 87% of them appearing once. This specimen belongs to a study of blood T cell repertoires in COVID-19. Study-level information: The analysed material was cDNA or gDNA that came from T cells, B-cell-depleted T cells, or PBMCs.

The sequenced sample was peripheral blood. This receptor was identified in a man aged 55 to 70 with acute or convalescent COVID-19. The J gene is TRBJ1-1, the V gene TRBV5-1; D is uncertain. This chain's CDR3 is CASSLEWLEGTEAFF. The DNA of the CDR3 is TGCGCCAGCAGCTTGGAGTGGTTGGAGGGCACTGAAGCTTTCTTT.